The clone carrying this T cell receptor (beta chain) appeared a single time. What it binds is unknown. TCRdb keeps only in-frame clones here, not all; method: immunoSEQ multiplex PCR. The sample shows 120,000 or so clones, around nine tenths of them seen only once. This sample was taken from a study of T cell responses to AZD1222 COVID-19 vaccine. Trimming at V came to 1 base and at J to 8 bases, leaving 12 bases not matched to a gene. Germline assignment: CDR1 SGHRS and CDR2 YFSETQ. The CDR3 runs to 16 residues. Study-level results: Every sample of the repertoires postdated the peak T cell response. Most donors were white British, females outnumbered males, and clonal diversity was possibly underestimated. Reportedly, nearly half of unique spike TCRs recognized epitopes outside B.1.351/B.1.1.7 mutations. Of the AZD1222 recipients, only 6 or 7 were seropositive at baseline.

The rearrangement links TRBV5-1 to TRBJ2-1; TRBD2 matches 7 bases. Sequences were derived from peripheral blood, sampled 28 days after the second dose of the MenACWY control vaccine. This clonotype was obtained from an adult who received the MenACWY meningococcal vaccine as a control. The CDR3 DNA is TGCGCCAGCAGCTTGACTGGTCTAGCGGTTTTGGATGAGCAGTTCTTC. Encoded protein: CASSLTGLAVLDEQFF.